This T cell receptor beta chain was found in a study of blood T cell repertoires in COVID-19. Study at large: Sample material is recorded as cDNA or gDNA derived from T cells, B-cell-depleted T cells, or PBMCs.

V lost 1 base to trimming and J lost 8 bases; unmatched junction nucleotides: 8. Per germline, CDR1 SGDLS and CDR2 YYNGEE. The CDR3 length is 16 residues. Study members were between about 18 and 95 years old and lived in approximately 25 US regions. Authors' methods: Using reference gene primer amplification, nucleated cell counts were estimated. Clones were read by immunoSEQ multiplex PCR, and TCRdb kept only the in-frame ones, dropping some. V and J calls and clone size are as listed in that table; D and trimming were resolved from the DNA. The repertoire holds around 200,000 clones, with roughly 89% as singletons.

The origin of this receptor is a woman in her thirties or forties with acute COVID-19. The sample comprised PBMCs or T cells enriched from blood (not recorded which). The chain has TRBV9 and TRBJ2-1, with TRBD2 matching over 11 bases. In DNA form, the CDR3 reads TGTGCCAGCAGCGTAAGCACAACTAGCGGGGGTCATGAGCAGTTCTTC. This codes for CASSVSTTSGGHEQFF.